This T cell receptor beta chain originates from a study of CD8+ T cells in alopecia areata. General study findings and limits: There was only one nonresponder, so it was unclear how baseline CD8+ expansion relates to response. Many expanded lesional clones persisted in scalp and blood during tofacitinib.

A note on this clone: Its antigen remains unidentified.

V shed 4 bases, J shed 10 bases, and the junction held 9 bases outside the gene matches. This CDR3 region has 13 residues. The germline V gene encodes CDR1 SGHDT and CDR2 YYEEEE. As to treatment: oral pan-JAK inhibitor, 5-10 mg twice daily. Alopecia areata patients gave lesional scalp punch biopsies and peripheral blood samples. Reverse transcribed after extraction, RNA yielded cDNA as the sequencing template. Using immunoSEQ multiplex PCR, the repertoire was profiled, and TCRdb retains in-frame clones only, with some absent. The sample includes approximately 140,000 clones, roughly 86% seen only once; the top ten take about 13%.

The chain uses TRBV5-6 and TRBJ1-1, with 8 bases that match TRBD1. This specimen was CD8+ T cells sorted from blood, taken at week 4, from a patient treated with tofacitinib. This clonotype originated in a human donor with alopecia areata. This CDR3 reads CASSPGQGGRAFF. As DNA, the CDR3 is TGTGCCAGCAGCCCTGGACAGGGTGGACGAGCTTTCTTT. The complete variable domain, with remaining parts taken from reference TRBV5-6 and TRBJ1-1, reads DAGVTQSPTHLIKTRGQQVTLRCSPKSGHDTVSWYQQALGQGPQFIFQYYEEEERQRGNFPDRFSGHQFPNYSSELNVNALLLGDSALYLCASSPGQGGRAFFGQGTRLTVV.